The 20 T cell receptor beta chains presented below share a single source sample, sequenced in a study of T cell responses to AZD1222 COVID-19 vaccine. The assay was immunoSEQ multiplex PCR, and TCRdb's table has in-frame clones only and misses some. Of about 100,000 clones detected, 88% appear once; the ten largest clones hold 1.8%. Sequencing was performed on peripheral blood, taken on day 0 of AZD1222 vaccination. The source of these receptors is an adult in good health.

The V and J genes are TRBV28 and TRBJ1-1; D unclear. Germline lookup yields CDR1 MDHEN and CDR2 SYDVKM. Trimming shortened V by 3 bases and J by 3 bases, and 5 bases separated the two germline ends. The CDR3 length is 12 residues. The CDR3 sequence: CASSFRYTEAFF. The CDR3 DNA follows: TGTGCCAGCAGTTTCAGGTACACTGAAGCTTTCTTT.

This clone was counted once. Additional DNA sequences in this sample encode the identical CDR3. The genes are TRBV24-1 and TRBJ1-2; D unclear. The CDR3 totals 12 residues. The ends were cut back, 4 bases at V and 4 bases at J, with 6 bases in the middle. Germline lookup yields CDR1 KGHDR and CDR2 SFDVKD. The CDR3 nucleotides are TGTGCCACCAGTGAGGGGTCCTATGGCTACACCTTC. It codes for CATSEGSYGYTF.

The CDR3 reads CASTTKGGVPDEQFF. Written as DNA, the CDR3 is TGTGCCAGCACCACGAAGGGGGGGGTACCCGATGAGCAGTTCTTC. The gene calls are TRBV28 and TRBJ2-1; weak D call: TRBD2 (7 bases). Germline V lookup: CDR1 MDHEN, CDR2 SYDVKM. CDR3 size: 15 residues. V lost 7 bases and J 8 bases, leaving 21 bases between the germline ends.

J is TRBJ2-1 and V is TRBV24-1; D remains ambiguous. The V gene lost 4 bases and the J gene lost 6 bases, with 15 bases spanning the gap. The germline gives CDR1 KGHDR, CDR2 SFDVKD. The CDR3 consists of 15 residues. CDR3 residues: CATSEGQLLVNEQFF. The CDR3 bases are TGTGCCACCAGTGAAGGGCAGCTCCTAGTCAATGAGCAGTTCTTC.

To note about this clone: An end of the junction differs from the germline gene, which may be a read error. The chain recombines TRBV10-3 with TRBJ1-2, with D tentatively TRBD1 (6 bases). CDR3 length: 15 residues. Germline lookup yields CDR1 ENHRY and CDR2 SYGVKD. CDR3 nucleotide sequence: TGTGCCATAAGTGACACCGCAGGGGTGAGCTATGGCTACACCTTC. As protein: CAISDTAGVSYGYTF.

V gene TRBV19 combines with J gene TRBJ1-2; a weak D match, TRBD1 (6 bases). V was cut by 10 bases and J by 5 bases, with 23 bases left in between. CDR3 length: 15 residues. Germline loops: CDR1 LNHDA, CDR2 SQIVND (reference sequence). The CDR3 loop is CAIRSGGPDLYGYTF. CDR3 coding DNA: TGTGCCATAAGGTCGGGGGGCCCGGACCTATATGGCTACACCTTC.

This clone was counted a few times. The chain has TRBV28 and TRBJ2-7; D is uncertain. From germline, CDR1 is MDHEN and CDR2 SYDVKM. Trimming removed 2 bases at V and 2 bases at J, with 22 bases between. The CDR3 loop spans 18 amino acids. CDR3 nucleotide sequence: TGTGCCAGCAGTTTAACAAATGGTGGCACCCTAAGGCCCTACGAGCAGTACTTC. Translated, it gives CASSLTNGGTLRPYEQYF. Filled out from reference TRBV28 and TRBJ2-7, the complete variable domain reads DVKVTQSSRYLVKRTGEKVFLECVQDMDHENMFWYRQDPGLGLRLIYFSYDVKMKEKGDIPEGYSVSREKKERFSLILESASTNQTSMYLCASSLTNGGTLRPYEQYFGPGTRLTVT.

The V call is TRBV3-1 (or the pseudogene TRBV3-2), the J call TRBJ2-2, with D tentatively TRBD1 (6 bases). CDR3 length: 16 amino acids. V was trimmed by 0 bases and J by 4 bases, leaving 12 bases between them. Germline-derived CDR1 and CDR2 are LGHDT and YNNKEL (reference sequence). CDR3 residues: CASSQDLTRGTGELFF. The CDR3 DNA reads TGTGCCAGCAGCCAAGATCTAACCAGGGGCACCGGGGAGCTGTTTTTT.

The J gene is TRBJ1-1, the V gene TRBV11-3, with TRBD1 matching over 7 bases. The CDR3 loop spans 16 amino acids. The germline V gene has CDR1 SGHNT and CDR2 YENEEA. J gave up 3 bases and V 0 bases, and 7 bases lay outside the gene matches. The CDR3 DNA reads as TGTGCCAGCAGCTTAGATGAGAACAGGGGATACACTGAAGCTTTCTTT. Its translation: CASSLDENRGYTEAFF.

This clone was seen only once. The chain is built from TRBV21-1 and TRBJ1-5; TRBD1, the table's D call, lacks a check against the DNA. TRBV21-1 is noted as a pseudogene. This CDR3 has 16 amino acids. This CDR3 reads CASSKPRVNGNQPQHF. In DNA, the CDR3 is TGTGCCAGCAGCAAACCCAGGGTGAATGGCAATCAGCCCCAGCATTTT.

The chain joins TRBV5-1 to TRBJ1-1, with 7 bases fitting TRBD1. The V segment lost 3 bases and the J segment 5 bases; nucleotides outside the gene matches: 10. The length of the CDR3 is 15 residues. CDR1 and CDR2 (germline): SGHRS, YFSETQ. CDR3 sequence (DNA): TGCGCCAGCAGCTCAGGAGTGGTGACAGGGACTGAAGCTTTCTTT. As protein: CASSSGVVTGTEAFF. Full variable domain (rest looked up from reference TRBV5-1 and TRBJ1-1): KAGVTQTPRYLIKTRGQQVTLSCSPISGHRSVSWYQQTPGQGLQFLFEYFSETQRNKGNFPGRFSGRQFSNSRSEMNVSTLELGDSALYLCASSSGVVTGTEAFFGQGTRLTVV.

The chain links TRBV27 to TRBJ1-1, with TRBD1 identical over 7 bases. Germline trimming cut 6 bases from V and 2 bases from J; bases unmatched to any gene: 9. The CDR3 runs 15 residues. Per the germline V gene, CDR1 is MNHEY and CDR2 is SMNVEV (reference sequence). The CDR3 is CASSEQGIRNTEAFF. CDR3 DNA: TGTGCCAGCAGCGAACAGGGGATTCGTAACACTGAAGCTTTCTTT.

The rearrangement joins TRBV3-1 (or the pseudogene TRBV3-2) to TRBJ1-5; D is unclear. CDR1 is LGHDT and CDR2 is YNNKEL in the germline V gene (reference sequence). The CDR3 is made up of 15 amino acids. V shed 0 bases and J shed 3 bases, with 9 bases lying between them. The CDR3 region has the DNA TGTGCCAGCAGCCAAGATGTGGTAACCAATCAGCCCCAGCATTTT. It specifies CASSQDVVTNQPQHF.

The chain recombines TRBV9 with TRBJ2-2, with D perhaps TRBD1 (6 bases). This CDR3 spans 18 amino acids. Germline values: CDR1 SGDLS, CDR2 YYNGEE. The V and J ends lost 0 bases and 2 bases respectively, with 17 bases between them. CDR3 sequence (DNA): TGTGCCAGCAGCGTAGACAGGGTCGGCGGGCCCAACACCGGGGAGCTGTTTTTT. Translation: CASSVDRVGGPNTGELFF.

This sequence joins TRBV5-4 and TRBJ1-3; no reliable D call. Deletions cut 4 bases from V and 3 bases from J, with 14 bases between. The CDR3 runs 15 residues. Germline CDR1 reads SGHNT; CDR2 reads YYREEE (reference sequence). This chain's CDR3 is CASSTLGIVGNTIYF. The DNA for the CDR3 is TGTGCCAGCAGCACCCTCGGCATAGTTGGAAACACCATATATTTT.

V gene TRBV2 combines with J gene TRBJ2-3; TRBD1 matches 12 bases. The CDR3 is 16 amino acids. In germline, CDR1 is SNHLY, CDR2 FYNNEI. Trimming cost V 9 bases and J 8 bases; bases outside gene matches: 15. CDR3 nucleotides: TGTGCCAGTACTACCTCCGGGACAGGGGGCGTGGGTACGCAGTATTTT. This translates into CASTTSGTGGVGTQYF.

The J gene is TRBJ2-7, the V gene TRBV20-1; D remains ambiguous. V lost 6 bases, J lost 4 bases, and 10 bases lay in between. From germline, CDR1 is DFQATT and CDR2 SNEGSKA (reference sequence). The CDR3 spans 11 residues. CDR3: CSAAMTYEQYF. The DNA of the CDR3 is TGCAGTGCCGCGATGACATACGAGCAGTACTTC.

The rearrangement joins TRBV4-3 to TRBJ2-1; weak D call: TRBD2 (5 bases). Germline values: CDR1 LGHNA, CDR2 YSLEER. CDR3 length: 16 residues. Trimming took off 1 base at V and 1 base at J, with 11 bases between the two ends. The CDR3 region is CASSQGDYYSYNEQFF. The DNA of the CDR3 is TGCGCCAGCAGCCAAGGAGACTACTATTCCTACAATGAGCAGTTCTTC.

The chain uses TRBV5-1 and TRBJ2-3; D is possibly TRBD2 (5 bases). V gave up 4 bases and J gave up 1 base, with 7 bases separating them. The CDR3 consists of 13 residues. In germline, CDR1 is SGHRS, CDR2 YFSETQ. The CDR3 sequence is CASSAGGTDTQYF. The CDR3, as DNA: TGCGCCAGCAGCGCCGGGGGCACAGATACGCAGTATTTT.

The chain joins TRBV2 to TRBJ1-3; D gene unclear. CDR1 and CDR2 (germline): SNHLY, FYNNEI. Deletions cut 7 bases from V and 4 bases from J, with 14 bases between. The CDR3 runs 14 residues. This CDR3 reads CASIGPPRGNTIYF. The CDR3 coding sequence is TGTGCCAGCATAGGACCGCCTAGGGGAAACACCATATATTTT.